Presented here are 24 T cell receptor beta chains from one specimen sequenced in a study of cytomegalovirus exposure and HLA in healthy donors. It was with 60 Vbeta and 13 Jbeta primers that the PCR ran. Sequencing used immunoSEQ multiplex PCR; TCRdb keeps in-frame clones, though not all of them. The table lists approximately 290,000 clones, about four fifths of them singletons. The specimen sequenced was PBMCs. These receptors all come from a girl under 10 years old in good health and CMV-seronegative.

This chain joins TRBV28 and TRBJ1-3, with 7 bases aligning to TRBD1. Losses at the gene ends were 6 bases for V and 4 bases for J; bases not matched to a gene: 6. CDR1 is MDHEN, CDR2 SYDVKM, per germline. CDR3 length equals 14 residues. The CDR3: CASRLTGKGNTIYF. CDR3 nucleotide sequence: TGTGCCAGCAGATTGACAGGGAAAGGAAACACCATATATTTT.

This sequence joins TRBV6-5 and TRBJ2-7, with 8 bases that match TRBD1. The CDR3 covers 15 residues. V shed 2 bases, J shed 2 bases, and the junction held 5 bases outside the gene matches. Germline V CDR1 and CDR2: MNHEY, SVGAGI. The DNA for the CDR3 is TGTGCCAGCAGTTACGGGGGGACAGGCGCCTACGAGCAGTACTTC. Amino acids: CASSYGGTGAYEQYF.

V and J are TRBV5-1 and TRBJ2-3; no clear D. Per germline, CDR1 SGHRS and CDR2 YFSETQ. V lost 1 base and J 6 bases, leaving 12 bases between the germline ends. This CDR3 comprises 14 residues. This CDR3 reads CASSLSQVEDTQYF. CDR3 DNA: TGCGCCAGCAGCTTGAGTCAGGTTGAGGATACGCAGTATTTT. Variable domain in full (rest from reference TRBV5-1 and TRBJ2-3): KAGVTQTPRYLIKTRGQQVTLSCSPISGHRSVSWYQQTPGQGLQFLFEYFSETQRNKGNFPGRFSGRQFSNSRSEMNVSTLELGDSALYLCASSLSQVEDTQYFGPGTRLTVL.

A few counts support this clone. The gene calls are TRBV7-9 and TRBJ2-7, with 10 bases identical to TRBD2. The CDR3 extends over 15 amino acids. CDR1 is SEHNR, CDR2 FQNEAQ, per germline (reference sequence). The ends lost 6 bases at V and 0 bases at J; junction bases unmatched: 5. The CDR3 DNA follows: TGTGCCAGCAGGAAAGCGGGGGGGAGCTCCTACGAGCAGTACTTC. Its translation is CASRKAGGSSYEQYF.

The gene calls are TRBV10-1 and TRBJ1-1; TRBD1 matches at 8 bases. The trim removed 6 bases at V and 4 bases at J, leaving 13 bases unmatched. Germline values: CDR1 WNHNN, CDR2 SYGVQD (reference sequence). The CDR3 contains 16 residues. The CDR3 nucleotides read TGCGCCAGCAGGGACGCAGGGGGCGTTTCTGGCACTGAAGCTTTCTTT. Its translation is CASRDAGGVSGTEAFF.

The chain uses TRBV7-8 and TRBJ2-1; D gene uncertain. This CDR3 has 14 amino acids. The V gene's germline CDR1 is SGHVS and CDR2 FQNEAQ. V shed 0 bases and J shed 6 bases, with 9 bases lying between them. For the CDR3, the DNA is TGTGCCAGCAGCTTAGCGGCCCCCACCAATGAGCAGTTCTTC. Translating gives CASSLAAPTNEQFF.

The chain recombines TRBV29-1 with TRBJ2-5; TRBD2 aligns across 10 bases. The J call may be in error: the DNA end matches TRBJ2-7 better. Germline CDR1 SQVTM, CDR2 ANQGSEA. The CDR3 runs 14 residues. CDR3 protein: CSVDRLAGGYEQYF. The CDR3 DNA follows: TGCAGCGTTGATCGTTTAGCGGGAGGCTACGAGCAGTACTTC.

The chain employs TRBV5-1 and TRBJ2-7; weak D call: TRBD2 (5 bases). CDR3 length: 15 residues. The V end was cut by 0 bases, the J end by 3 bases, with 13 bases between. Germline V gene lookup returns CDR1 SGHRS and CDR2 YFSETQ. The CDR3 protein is CASSLAGGSNYEQYF. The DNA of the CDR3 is TGCGCCAGCAGCTTGGCCGGTGGGAGCAACTACGAGCAGTACTTC. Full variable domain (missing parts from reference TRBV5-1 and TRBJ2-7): KAGVTQTPRYLIKTRGQQVTLSCSPISGHRSVSWYQQTPGQGLQFLFEYFSETQRNKGNFPGRFSGRQFSNSRSEMNVSTLELGDSALYLCASSLAGGSNYEQYFGPGTRLTVT.

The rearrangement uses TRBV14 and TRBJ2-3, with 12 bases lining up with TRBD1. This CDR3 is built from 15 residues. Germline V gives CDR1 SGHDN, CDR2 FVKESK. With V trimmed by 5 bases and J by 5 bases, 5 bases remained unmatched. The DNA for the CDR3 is TGTGCCAGCAGCTTTGGGACAGGGGGCGTAGATACGCAGTATTTT. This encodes CASSFGTGGVDTQYF.

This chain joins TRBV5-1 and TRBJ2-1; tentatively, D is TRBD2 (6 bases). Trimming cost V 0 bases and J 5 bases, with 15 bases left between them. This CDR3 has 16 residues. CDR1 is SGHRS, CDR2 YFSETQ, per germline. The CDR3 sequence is CASSLAVGGTHNEQFF. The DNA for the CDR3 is TGCGCCAGCAGCTTGGCGGTTGGGGGGACTCACAATGAGCAGTTCTTC.

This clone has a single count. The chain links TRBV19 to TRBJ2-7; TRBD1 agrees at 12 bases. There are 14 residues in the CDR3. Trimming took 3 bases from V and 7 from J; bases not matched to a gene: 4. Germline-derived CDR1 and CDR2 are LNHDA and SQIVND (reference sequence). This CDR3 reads CASSMGQGANEQYF. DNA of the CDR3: TGTGCCAGTAGTATGGGACAGGGGGCGAATGAGCAGTACTTC. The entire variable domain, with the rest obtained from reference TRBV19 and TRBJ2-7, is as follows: DGGITQSPKYLFRKEGQNVTLSCEQNLNHDAMYWYRQDPGQGLRLIYYSQIVNDFQKGDIAEGYSVSREKKESFPLTVTSAQKNPTAFYLCASSMGQGANEQYFGPGTRLTVT.

CDR3 sequence (DNA): TGTGCCAGTAGTGTGGGACACGGAAACTACGAGCAGTACTTC. Its protein product is CASSVGHGNYEQYF. J is TRBJ2-7 and V is TRBV19, with a weak D call TRBD1 (6 bases). V was clipped by 5 bases and J by 3 bases, with 14 bases between them. Germline CDR1 reads LNHDA; CDR2 reads SQIVND (reference sequence). CDR3 length: 14 amino acids.

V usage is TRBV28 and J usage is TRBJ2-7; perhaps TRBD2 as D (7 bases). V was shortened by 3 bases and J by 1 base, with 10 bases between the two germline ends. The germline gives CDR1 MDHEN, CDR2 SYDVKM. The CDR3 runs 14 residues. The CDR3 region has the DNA TGTGCCAGCAGTTTTGAGGGGGGGTCCTACGAGCAGTACTTC. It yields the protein CASSFEGGSYEQYF.

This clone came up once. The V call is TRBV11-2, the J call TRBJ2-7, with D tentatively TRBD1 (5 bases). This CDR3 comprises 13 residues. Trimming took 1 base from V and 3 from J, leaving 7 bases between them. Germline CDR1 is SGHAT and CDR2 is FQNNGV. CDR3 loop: CASSLGQHYEQYF. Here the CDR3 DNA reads TGTGCCAGCAGCTTAGGACAGCACTACGAGCAGTACTTC.

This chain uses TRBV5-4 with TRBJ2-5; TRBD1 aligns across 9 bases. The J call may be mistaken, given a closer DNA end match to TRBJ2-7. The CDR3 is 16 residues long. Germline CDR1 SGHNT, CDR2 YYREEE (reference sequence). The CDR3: CASSWGVGQGLPEQYF. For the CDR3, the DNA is TGTGCCAGCAGCTGGGGCGTAGGACAGGGGCTTCCCGAGCAGTACTTC.

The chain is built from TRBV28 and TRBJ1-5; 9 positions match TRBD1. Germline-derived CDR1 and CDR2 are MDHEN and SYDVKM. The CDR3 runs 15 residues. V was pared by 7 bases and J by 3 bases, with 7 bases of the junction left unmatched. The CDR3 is CASIRDRVFNQPQHF. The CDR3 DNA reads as TGTGCCAGCATCCGGGACAGGGTGTTCAATCAGCCCCAGCATTTT.

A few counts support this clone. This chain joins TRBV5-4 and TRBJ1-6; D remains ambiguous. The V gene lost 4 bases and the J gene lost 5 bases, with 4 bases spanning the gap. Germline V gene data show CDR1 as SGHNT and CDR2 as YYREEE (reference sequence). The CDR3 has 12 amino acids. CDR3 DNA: TGTGCCAGCAGCCCTGATAATTCACCCCTCCACTTT. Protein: CASSPDNSPLHF. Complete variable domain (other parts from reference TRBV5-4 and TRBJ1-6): ETGVTQSPTHLIKTRGQQVTLRCSSQSGHNTVSWYQQALGQGPQFIFQYYREEENGRGNFPPRFSGLQFPNYSSELNVNALELDDSALYLCASSPDNSPLHFGNGTRLTVT.

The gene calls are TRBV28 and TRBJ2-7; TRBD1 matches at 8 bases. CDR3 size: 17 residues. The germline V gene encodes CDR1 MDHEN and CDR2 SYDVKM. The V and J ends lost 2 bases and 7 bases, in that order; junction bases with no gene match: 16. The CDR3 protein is CASSLAWVYRHRGEQYF. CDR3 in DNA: TGTGCCAGCAGTTTAGCTTGGGTATATCGACACAGGGGGGAGCAGTACTTC. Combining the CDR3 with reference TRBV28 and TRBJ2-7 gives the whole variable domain DVKVTQSSRYLVKRTGEKVFLECVQDMDHENMFWYRQDPGLGLRLIYFSYDVKMKEKGDIPEGYSVSREKKERFSLILESASTNQTSMYLCASSLAWVYRHRGEQYFGPGTRLTVT.

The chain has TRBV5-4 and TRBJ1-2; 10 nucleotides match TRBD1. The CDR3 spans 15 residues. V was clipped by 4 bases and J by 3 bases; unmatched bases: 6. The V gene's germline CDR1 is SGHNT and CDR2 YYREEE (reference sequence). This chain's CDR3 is CASSLPGTGDYGYTF. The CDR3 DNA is TGTGCCAGCAGCCTCCCCGGGACAGGGGACTATGGCTACACCTTC.

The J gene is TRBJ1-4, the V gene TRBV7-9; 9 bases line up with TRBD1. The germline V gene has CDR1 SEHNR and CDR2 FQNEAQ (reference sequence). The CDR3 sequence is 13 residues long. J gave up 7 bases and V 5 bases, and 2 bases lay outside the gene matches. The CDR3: CASSTGQGEKLFF. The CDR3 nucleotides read TGTGCCAGCAGCACGGGACAGGGTGAAAAACTGTTTTTT.

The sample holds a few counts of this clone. CDR3 residues: CASSINLVAQPQHF. Written as DNA, the CDR3 is TGTGCCAGTAGTATAAACCTTGTGGCCCAGCCCCAGCATTTT. The rearrangement uses TRBV19 and TRBJ1-5; D ambiguous. The V gene's germline CDR1 is LNHDA and CDR2 SQIVND (reference sequence). The CDR3 consists of 14 residues. Trimming took off 2 bases at V and 7 bases at J, with 12 bases between the two ends.

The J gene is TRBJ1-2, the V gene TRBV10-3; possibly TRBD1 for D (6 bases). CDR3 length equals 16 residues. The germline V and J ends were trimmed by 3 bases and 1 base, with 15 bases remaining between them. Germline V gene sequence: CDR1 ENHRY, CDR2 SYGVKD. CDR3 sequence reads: CAISDIKGRGNYGYTF. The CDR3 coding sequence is TGTGCCATCAGTGACATAAAGGGCAGGGGTAACTATGGCTACACCTTC.

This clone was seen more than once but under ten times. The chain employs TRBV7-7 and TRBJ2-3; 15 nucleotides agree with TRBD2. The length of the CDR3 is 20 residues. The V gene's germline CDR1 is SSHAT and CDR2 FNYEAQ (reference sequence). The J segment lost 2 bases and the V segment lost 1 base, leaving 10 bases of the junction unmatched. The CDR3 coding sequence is TGTGCCAGCAGCTTAGGGGGACCGGGACTAGCGGGAGGTCCCACAGATACGCAGTATTTT. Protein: CASSLGGPGLAGGPTDTQYF. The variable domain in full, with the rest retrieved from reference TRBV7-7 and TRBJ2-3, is GAGVSQSPRYKVTKRGQDVTLRCDPISSHATLYWYQQALGQGPEFLTYFNYEAQPDKSGLPSDRFSAERPEGSISTLTIQRTEQRDSAMYRCASSLGGPGLAGGPTDTQYFGPGTRLTVL.

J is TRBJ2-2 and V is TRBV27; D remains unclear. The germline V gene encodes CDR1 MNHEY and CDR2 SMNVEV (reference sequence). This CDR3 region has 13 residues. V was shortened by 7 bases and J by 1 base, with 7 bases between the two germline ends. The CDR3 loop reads CASIPLNTGELFF. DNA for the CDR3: TGTGCCAGCATCCCACTGAACACCGGGGAGCTGTTTTTT.